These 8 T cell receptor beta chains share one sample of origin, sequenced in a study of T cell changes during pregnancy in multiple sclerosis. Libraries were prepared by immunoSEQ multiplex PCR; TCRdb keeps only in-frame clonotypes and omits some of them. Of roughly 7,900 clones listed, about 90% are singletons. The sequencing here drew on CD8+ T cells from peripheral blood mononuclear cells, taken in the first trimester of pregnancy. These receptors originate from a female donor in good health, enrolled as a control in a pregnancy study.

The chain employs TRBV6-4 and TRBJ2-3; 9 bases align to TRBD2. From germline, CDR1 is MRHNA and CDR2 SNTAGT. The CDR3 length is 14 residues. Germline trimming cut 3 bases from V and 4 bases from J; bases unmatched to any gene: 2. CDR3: CASSERGGPDTQYF. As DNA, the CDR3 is TGTGCCAGCAGTGAGCGGGGGGGCCCAGATACGCAGTATTTT.

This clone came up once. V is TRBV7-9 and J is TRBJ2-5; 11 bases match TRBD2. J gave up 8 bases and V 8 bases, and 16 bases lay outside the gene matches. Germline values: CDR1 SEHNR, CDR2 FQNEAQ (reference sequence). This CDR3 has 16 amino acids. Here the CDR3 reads CASGPSGGPEVVTQYF. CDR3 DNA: TGTGCCAGCGGACCTAGCGGGGGGCCCGAAGTAGTAACCCAGTACTTC.

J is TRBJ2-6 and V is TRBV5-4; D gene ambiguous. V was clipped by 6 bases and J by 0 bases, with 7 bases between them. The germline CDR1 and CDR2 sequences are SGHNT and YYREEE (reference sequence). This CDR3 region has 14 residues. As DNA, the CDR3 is TGTGCCAGCACCACTTACTCTGGGGCCAACGTCCTGACTTTC. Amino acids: CASTTYSGANVLTF.

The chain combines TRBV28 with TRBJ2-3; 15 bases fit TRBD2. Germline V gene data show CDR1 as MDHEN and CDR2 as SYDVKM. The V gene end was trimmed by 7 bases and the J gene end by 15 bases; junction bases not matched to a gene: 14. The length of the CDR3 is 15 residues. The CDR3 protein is CASILRGTSGRPDYF. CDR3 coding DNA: TGTGCCAGCATCTTAAGGGGGACTAGCGGGAGGCCGGACTATTTT.

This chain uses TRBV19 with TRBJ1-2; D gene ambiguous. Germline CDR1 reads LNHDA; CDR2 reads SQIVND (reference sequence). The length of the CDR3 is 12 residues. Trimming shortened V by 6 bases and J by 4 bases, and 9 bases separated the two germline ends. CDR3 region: CASSRGSYGYTF. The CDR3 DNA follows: TGTGCCAGTAGCCGAGGAAGCTATGGCTACACCTTC.

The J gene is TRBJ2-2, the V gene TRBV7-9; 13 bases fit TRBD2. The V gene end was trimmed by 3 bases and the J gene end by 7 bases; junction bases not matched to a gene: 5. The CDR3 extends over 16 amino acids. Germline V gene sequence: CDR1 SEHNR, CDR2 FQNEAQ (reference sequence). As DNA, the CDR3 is TGTGCCAGCAGCTTGGCCGGGACTAGCGGGAACGGGGAGCTGTTTTTT. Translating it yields CASSLAGTSGNGELFF.

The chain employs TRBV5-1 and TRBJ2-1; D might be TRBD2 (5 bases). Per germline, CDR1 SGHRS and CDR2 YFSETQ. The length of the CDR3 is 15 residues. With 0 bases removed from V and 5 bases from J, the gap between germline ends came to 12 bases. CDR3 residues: CASSLGRLGDNEQFF. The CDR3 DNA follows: TGCGCCAGCAGCTTGGGTCGACTGGGAGACAATGAGCAGTTCTTC.

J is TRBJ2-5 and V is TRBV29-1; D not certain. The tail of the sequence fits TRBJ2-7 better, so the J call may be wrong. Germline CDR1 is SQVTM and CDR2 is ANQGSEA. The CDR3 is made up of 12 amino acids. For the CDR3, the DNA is TGCAGCGTTGAGGCTGACTCCTACGAGCAGTACTTC. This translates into CSVEADSYEQYF.